The sequence of this TCR beta chain was determined in a study of blood T cell repertoires in COVID-19. Study at large: The samples span acute and convalescent COVID-19 from the United States, Italy and Spain. Sources were T cells, B-cell-depleted T cells, or PBMCs; the material itself was cDNA or gDNA.

Methods used by the authors: Amplification from reference gene primers served as the basis for estimated nucleated cell counts. The assay was immunoSEQ multiplex PCR, and TCRdb's table has in-frame clones only and misses some. That table gives V, J and clone size, and the DNA gave D and trimming. The table shows fewer than 200,000 clones, with over 70% occurring only once. This CDR3 contains 15 residues. The junction had 3 bases not matched to a gene; V was cut back by 3 bases and J by 3 bases. Looked up from germline, CDR1 is MNHEY and CDR2 is SVGAGI. The receptor was isolated from a man between 60 and 75 years old with acute or convalescent COVID-19. The sample consisted of peripheral blood. This chain links TRBV6-5 with TRBJ2-2; 8 bases fit TRBD2. Written as DNA, the CDR3 is TGTGCCAGCAGTTATCGGGGGGGCGACACCGGGGAGCTGTTTTTT. It translates to CASSYRGGDTGELFF.